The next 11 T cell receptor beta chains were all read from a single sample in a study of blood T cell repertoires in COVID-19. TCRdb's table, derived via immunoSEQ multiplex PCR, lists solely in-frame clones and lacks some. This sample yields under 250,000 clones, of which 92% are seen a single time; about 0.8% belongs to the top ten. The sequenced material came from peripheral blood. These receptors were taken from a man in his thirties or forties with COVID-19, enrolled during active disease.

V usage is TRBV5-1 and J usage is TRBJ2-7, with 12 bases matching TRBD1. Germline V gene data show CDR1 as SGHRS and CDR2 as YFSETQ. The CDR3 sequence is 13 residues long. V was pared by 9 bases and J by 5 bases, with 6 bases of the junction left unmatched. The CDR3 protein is CATSGTGGHEQYF. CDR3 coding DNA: TGCGCCACCTCCGGGACAGGGGGCCACGAGCAGTACTTC.

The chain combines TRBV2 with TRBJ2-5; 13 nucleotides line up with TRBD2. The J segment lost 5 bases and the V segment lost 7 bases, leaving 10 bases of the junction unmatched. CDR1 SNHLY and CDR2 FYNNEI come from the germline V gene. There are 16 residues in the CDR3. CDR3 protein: CASMGGTSGVAETQYF. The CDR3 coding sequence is TGTGCCAGCATGGGGGGGACTAGCGGGGTAGCGGAGACCCAGTACTTC.

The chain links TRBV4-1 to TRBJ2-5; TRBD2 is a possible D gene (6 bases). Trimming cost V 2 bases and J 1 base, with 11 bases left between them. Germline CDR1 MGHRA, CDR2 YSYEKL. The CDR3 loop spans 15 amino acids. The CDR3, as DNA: TGCGCCAGCAGCCAAATCGGGGGTCTCCAAGAGACCCAGTACTTC. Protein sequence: CASSQIGGLQETQYF.

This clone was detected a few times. CDR3 protein: CASKRTGTTEAFF. The CDR3 DNA is TGTGCCAGCAAGCGGACAGGGACTACTGAAGCTTTCTTT. The chain is built from TRBV2 and TRBJ1-1; 8 nucleotides align to TRBD1. J lost 5 bases, V lost 7 bases, and 6 bases had no gene match. This CDR3 comprises 13 residues. The germline CDR1 and CDR2 sequences are SNHLY and FYNNEI.

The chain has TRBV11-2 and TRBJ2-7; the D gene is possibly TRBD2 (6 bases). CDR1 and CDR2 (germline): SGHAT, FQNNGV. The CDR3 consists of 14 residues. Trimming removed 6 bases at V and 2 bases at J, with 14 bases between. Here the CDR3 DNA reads TGTGCCAGCAGTGGGACTGGGGGACCCTACGAGCAGTACTTC. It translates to CASSGTGGPYEQYF.

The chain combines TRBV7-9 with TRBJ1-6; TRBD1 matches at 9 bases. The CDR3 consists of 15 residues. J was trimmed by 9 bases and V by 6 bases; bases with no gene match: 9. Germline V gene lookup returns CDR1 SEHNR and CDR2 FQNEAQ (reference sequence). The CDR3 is CASRAGQGMGSPLHF. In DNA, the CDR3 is TGTGCCAGCAGGGCGGGACAGGGTATGGGTTCACCCCTCCACTTT.

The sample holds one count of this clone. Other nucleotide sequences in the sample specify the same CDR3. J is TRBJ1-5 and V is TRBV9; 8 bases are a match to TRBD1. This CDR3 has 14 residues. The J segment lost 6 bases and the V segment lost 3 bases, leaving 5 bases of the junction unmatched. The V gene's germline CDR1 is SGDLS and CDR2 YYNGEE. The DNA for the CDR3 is TGTGCCAGCAGCGGAGGACAGGGAGGTCAGCCCCAGCATTTT. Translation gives CASSGGQGGQPQHF.

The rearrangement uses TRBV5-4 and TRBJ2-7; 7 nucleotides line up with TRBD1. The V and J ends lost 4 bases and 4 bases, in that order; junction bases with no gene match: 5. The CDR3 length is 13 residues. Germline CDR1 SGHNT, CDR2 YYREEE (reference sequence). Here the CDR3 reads CASSAGTAYEQYF. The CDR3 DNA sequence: TGTGCCAGCAGCGCCGGGACAGCGTACGAGCAGTACTTC.

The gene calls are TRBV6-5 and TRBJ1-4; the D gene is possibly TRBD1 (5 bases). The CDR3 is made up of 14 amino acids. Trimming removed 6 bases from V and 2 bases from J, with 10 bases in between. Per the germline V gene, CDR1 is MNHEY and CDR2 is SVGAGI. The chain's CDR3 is CASREGTTNEKLFF. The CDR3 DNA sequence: TGTGCCAGCAGGGAGGGGACCACTAATGAAAAACTGTTTTTT.

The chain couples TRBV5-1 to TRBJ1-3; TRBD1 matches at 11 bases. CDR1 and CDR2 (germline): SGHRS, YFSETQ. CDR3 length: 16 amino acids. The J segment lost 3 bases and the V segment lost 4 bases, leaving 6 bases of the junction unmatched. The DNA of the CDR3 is TGCGCCAGCAGCCCAGGACAGGGGGCTGGTGGAAACACCATATATTTT. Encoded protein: CASSPGQGAGGNTIYF.

Here the CDR3 reads CASSQERTGGNYGYTF. In nucleotides, the CDR3 is TGCGCCAGCAGCCAAGAGAGGACAGGGGGCAACTATGGCTACACCTTC. The J gene is TRBJ1-2, the V gene TRBV4-1; 11 bases align to TRBD1. CDR1 is MGHRA, CDR2 YSYEKL, per germline. The CDR3 contains 16 residues. V shed 0 bases and J 2 bases; nucleotides not matched to a gene: 2.